The 9 T cell receptor beta chains below come from one sample, sequenced in a study of identical twins. TCRdb independently ran MiXCR on the 5' RACE reads; one entry per CDR3 protein. The sample lists approximately 1.8 million distinct CDR3 sequences; 25% to 35% were seen once. Sequenced sample: cord blood. The origin of the receptors is a newborn girl in good health.

This clonotype was seen a handful of times. The chain is built from TRBV11-2 and TRBJ1-2; possibly TRBD1 for D (5 bases). The germline CDR1 and CDR2 sequences are SGHAT and FQNNGV. Trimming took off 2 bases at V and 6 bases at J, with 25 bases between the two ends. This CDR3 has 18 amino acids. The CDR3 sequence: CASSLLGRGRYEWNGYTF. DNA of the CDR3: TGTGCCAGCAGCTTATTGGGGCGAGGGAGGTATGAGTGGAATGGCTACACCTTC.

The chain is built from TRBV5-1 and TRBJ1-2; D is unclear. CDR3 length equals 14 residues. Per the germline V gene, CDR1 is SGHRS and CDR2 is YFSETQ. Trimming took 0 bases from V and 2 from J, leaving 8 bases between them. CDR3 in DNA: TGCGCCAGCAGCTTGGTCCCTTTCAACTATGGCTACACCTTC. Amino acid sequence: CASSLVPFNYGYTF.

The V call is TRBV3-1, the J call TRBJ2-6; no firm D call. The CDR3 contains 17 residues. V was clipped by 3 bases and J by 0 bases, with 12 bases between them. Germline values: CDR1 LGHDT, CDR2 YNNKEL (reference sequence). The CDR3 DNA reads TGTGCCAGCAGCCATCTAAGACTCAGCTCTGGGGCCAACGTCCTGACTTTC. Protein sequence: CASSHLRLSSGANVLTF.

This clonotype was counted a few times. This chain joins TRBV20-1 and TRBJ2-3; D is unclear. Between the trimmed V and J ends, which lost 3 bases and 1 base, there was a span of 8 bases. This CDR3 is 13 amino acids long. The germline gives CDR1 DFQATT, CDR2 SNEGSKA (reference sequence). The CDR3 sequence is CSASSDRTDTQYF. The CDR3 DNA follows: TGCAGTGCTAGCTCCGACCGCACAGATACGCAGTATTTT.

The table lists this clonotype with a few counts. The chain employs TRBV20-1 and TRBJ1-1; D perhaps matches TRBD1 (5 bases). The CDR3 has 10 residues. CDR1 is DFQATT and CDR2 is SNEGSKA in the germline V gene (reference sequence). Trimming stripped 3 bases from V and 9 bases from J, with 8 bases between. The CDR3: CSARGRKAFF. CDR3 sequence (DNA): TGCAGTGCTAGGGGACGGAAAGCTTTCTTT.

J is TRBJ2-4 and V is TRBV7-9, with D perhaps TRBD2 (6 bases). V was cut by 3 bases and J by 3 bases, with 12 bases left in between. The germline gives CDR1 SEHNR, CDR2 FQNEAQ (reference sequence). The CDR3 is 15 amino acids. Written as DNA, the CDR3 is TGTGCCAGCAGCTTCGGAGGGCCTGGCAAAAACATTCAGTACTTC. This translates into CASSFGGPGKNIQYF.

In regard to this clonotype: Its ends do not fully match the called genes, so a read error is possible. The chain joins TRBV14 to TRBJ1-1, with D possibly being TRBD1 (5 bases). CDR1 is SGHDN and CDR2 is FVKESK in the germline V gene. CDR3 size: 14 residues. CDR3 in amino acids: CAGSLAQGNTEAFF. The CDR3 DNA reads TGTGCCGGCAGCCTCGCCCAGGGGAACACTGAAGCTTTCTTT.

J is TRBJ2-3 and V is TRBV6-5, with D maybe TRBD2 (5 bases). The CDR3 contains 15 residues. CDR1 and CDR2 (germline): MNHEY, SVGAGI. Trimming took off 7 bases at V and 4 bases at J, with 18 bases between the two ends. This CDR3 reads CASTPFRDSADTQYF. DNA for the CDR3: TGTGCCAGCACCCCGTTTCGGGATTCGGCAGATACGCAGTATTTT.

V is TRBV2 and J is TRBJ2-3, with TRBD2 matching 8 bases. Looked up from germline, CDR1 is SNHLY and CDR2 is FYNNEI. The V and J ends lost 2 bases and 10 bases, in that order; junction bases with no gene match: 5. CDR3 length: 13 amino acids. The CDR3 nucleotides read TGTGCCAGCAGTGAATCGGGGGGGGGCCCGCAGTATTTT. Amino acid sequence: CASSESGGGPQYF.